This T cell receptor beta chain is drawn from a study of cytomegalovirus exposure and HLA in healthy donors. Amplification used 60 Vbeta primers and 13 Jbeta primers. TCRdb's copy holds only in-frame clones and misses some; the assay was immunoSEQ multiplex PCR. The data hold 130,000 to 150,000 clones, with around 73% observed a single time. The V gene lost 2 bases and the J gene lost 2 bases, with 11 bases spanning the gap. Looked up from germline, CDR1 is SGHNT and CDR2 is YYREEE (reference sequence). The CDR3 has 14 amino acids. This chain joins TRBV5-4 and TRBJ2-7, with D maybe TRBD1 (5 bases). The sample taken for sequencing was PBMCs. The sequence derives from a human donor in good health. CDR3 DNA sequence: TGTGCCAGCAGCTTAGCAGGGATAACCTACGAGCAGTACTTC. Protein sequence: CASSLAGITYEQYF.